This entry lists 29 T cell receptor beta chains sequenced from one sample in a study of response to subunit inactivated influenza vaccine. TCRdb used MiXCR to reprocess the RT-PCR reads, holding one entry per CDR3 protein. The sample holds roughly 500,000 distinct CDR3 sequences, roughly a quarter seen once. These data also featured in a second study, about T cells expressing NK-cell markers. That study adds: Scientists made TCR beta cDNA using 5'RACE template switching with UMIs.

Sequenced here: CD4+ T cells sorted from PBMCs, sampled 12 days after vaccination. These receptor sequences come from a man in his fifties or sixties who received an inactivated influenza vaccine.

This clonotype turned up a few times. V and J are TRBV20-1 and TRBJ2-7; D may be TRBD1 or TRBD2 (6 bases each). Trimming shortened V by 5 bases and J by 3 bases, and 14 bases separated the two germline ends. Germline V gene sequence: CDR1 DFQATT, CDR2 SNEGSKA (reference sequence). This CDR3 is 13 amino acids long. In DNA form, the CDR3 reads TGCAGTGCTTGGAGGGACACCTACTACGAGCAGTACTTC. Protein: CSAWRDTYYEQYF.

This clonotype was seen many times. The chain links TRBV10-1 to TRBJ2-7; D uncertain. Looked up from germline, CDR1 is WNHNN and CDR2 is SYGVQD (reference sequence). The length of the CDR3 is 14 residues. Trimming stripped 2 bases from V and 2 bases from J, with 10 bases between. The CDR3 coding sequence is TGCGCCAGCAGTGAGGTATTCCGACCCTACGAGCAGTACTTC. Protein product: CASSEVFRPYEQYF.

V usage is TRBV20-1 and J usage is TRBJ2-3; the match to TRBD2 covers 7 bases. Germline values: CDR1 DFQATT, CDR2 SNEGSKA (reference sequence). There are 15 residues in the CDR3. The trim removed 0 bases at V and 1 base at J, leaving 4 bases unmatched. The CDR3 loop reads CSARDFRGGTDTQYF. The CDR3 nucleotides are TGCAGTGCTAGAGATTTCCGGGGGGGCACAGATACGCAGTATTTT.

This clonotype was observed at least ten times. The chain combines TRBV12-3 or TRBV12-4 with TRBJ2-1; D may correspond to TRBD1 or TRBD2 (5 bases each). The CDR3 has 12 amino acids. The V and J ends lost 1 base and 9 bases respectively, with 7 bases between them. The CDR3 DNA sequence: TGTGCCAGCAGTTTAGTTGGGGGTGAGCAGTTCTTC. Its translation: CASSLVGGEQFF.

This clonotype was seen a few times. This chain uses TRBV12-3 or TRBV12-4 with TRBJ1-1; D is undetermined. The ends were cut back, 2 bases at V and 6 bases at J, with 13 bases in the middle. The length of the CDR3 is 14 residues. CDR3 in amino acids: CASSLPHKRAEAFF. CDR3 in DNA: TGTGCCAGCAGTTTACCCCATAAACGGGCTGAAGCTTTCTTT.

The V gene is TRBV7-3, the J gene TRBJ2-5; TRBD1 matches 11 bases. The CDR3 length is 15 residues. Germline CDR1 and CDR2: SGHTA and FQGTGA. V shed 5 bases, J shed 5 bases, and the junction held 7 bases outside the gene matches. CDR3 coding DNA: TGTGCCAGCAGCATGGACAGGGGGCCTTGGGAGACCCAGTACTTC. Its protein product is CASSMDRGPWETQYF.

The CDR3 DNA is TGTGCCAGTACCCCGACAGGGGGTGGGATCAATGAGCAGTTCTTC. Protein product: CASTPTGGGINEQFF. This chain uses TRBV19 with TRBJ2-1; 9 bases match TRBD1. Looked up from germline, CDR1 is LNHDA and CDR2 is SQIVND (reference sequence). V shed 7 bases and J 6 bases; nucleotides not matched to a gene: 10. The CDR3 is 15 amino acids.

This clonotype was detected a few times. This chain links TRBV27 with TRBJ2-7, with 11 positions matching TRBD2. Germline lookup yields CDR1 MNHEY and CDR2 SMNVEV (reference sequence). With V trimmed by 3 bases and J by 6 bases, 7 bases remained unmatched. The CDR3 runs to 15 residues. The CDR3 reads CASSLGSGREFEQYF. CDR3 DNA: TGTGCCAGCAGTTTGGGTAGCGGGAGGGAATTCGAGCAGTACTTC.

The CDR3 DNA is TGTGCCAGCAGTCCTATAGAAGCCGGGGAGCTGTTTTTT. It codes for CASSPIEAGELFF. The chain carries TRBV6-6 and TRBJ2-2; D is ambiguous. The CDR3 totals 13 residues. The V end was cut by 5 bases, the J end by 6 bases, with 10 bases between. Germline CDR1 reads MNHNY; CDR2 reads SVGAGI (reference sequence).

DNA of the CDR3: TGTGCCAGCAGCTTCCCCGGTGGCCACGAGCAGTACTTC. This codes for CASSFPGGHEQYF. The chain joins TRBV7-2 to TRBJ2-7, with D hard to call. CDR3 length equals 13 residues. Trimming pared 3 bases from V and 5 bases from J, leaving 11 bases between. CDR1 and CDR2 from the germline V gene are SGHTA and FQGNSA.

The rearrangement links TRBV2 to TRBJ2-7; D gene ambiguous. The V and J ends lost 4 bases and 5 bases respectively, with 15 bases between them. This CDR3 has 14 amino acids. Germline V lookup: CDR1 SNHLY, CDR2 FYNNEI. Here the CDR3 reads CASSGSPRPHEQYF. CDR3 in DNA: TGTGCCAGCAGTGGGTCACCTAGGCCCCACGAGCAGTACTTC.

In this sample, this clonotype turned up a few times. The rearrangement uses TRBV7-9 and TRBJ2-2; D is unclear. Trimming removed 4 bases at V and 4 bases at J, with 10 bases between. The CDR3 has 14 amino acids. In germline, CDR1 is SEHNR, CDR2 FQNEAQ (reference sequence). DNA for the CDR3: TGTGCCAGCAGCTCACAGTCATTCACCGGGGAGCTGTTTTTT. Translation gives CASSSQSFTGELFF.

The sample holds one count of this clonotype. The chain recombines TRBV10-2 with TRBJ2-4; a weak D match, TRBD1 (6 bases). Germline V lookup: CDR1 WSHSY, CDR2 SAAADI. This CDR3 has 15 amino acids. V was clipped by 2 bases and J by 0 bases, with 8 bases between them. For the CDR3, the DNA is TGCGCCAGCAGTGAGCCAGGGGTAGCCAAAAACATTCAGTACTTC. Its protein is CASSEPGVAKNIQYF.

The chain combines TRBV6-4 with TRBJ2-3, with D unresolved. Trimming shortened V by 6 bases and J by 6 bases, and 13 bases separated the two germline ends. Germline values: CDR1 MRHNA, CDR2 SNTAGT. This CDR3 region has 13 residues. CDR3 DNA: TGTGCCAGCAGCCCGCGGCAGTTTGATACGCAGTATTTT. As protein: CASSPRQFDTQYF.

A few counts support this clonotype. This rearrangement joins TRBV7-9 to TRBJ1-4; D might be TRBD1 (5 bases). Between the trimmed V and J ends, which lost 3 bases and 0 bases, there was a span of 11 bases. The CDR3 consists of 16 residues. Germline V gives CDR1 SEHNR, CDR2 FQNEAQ (reference sequence). The CDR3 region is CASSFYQGPTNEKLFF. In nucleotides, the CDR3 is TGTGCCAGCAGCTTCTACCAGGGACCAACTAATGAAAAACTGTTTTTT.

In DNA, the CDR3 is TGCGCCAGCAGCTTGGATGGCCTTACTGGGGAGACCCAGTACTTC. As protein: CASSLDGLTGETQYF. The chain is built from TRBV5-1 and TRBJ2-5; D gene ambiguous. Trimming took off 0 bases at V and 5 bases at J, with 14 bases between the two ends. This CDR3 has 15 amino acids. The germline CDR1 and CDR2 sequences are SGHRS and YFSETQ. Based on the CDR3 plus reference TRBV5-1 and TRBJ2-5, the full variable domain is KAGVTQTPRYLIKTRGQQVTLSCSPISGHRSVSWYQQTPGQGLQFLFEYFSETQRNKGNFPGRFSGRQFSNSRSEMNVSTLELGDSALYLCASSLDGLTGETQYFGPGTRLLVL.

This clonotype appeared a few times. This sequence joins TRBV7-7 and TRBJ2-5; possibly TRBD1 for D (6 bases). CDR3 length equals 16 residues. V was cut by 1 base and J by 0 bases, with 12 bases left in between. CDR1 SSHAT and CDR2 FNYEAQ come from the germline V gene (reference sequence). The CDR3 DNA follows: TGTGCCAGCAGCTTAGTTCCCGGACAGTACCAAGAGACCCAGTACTTC. Translating gives CASSLVPGQYQETQYF.

The table lists this clonotype with a few counts. The rearrangement links TRBV9 to TRBJ2-6, with unresolved D. Germline assignment: CDR1 SGDLS and CDR2 YYNGEE. Trimming cost V 4 bases and J 2 bases, with 10 bases left between them. CDR3 length: 15 amino acids. CDR3 residues: CASSLLTAGANVLTF. CDR3 coding DNA: TGTGCCAGCAGCCTTTTGACCGCTGGGGCCAACGTCCTGACTTTC.

The V call is TRBV12-5, the J call TRBJ2-4; no reliable D call. With 1 base removed from V and 4 bases from J, the gap between germline ends came to 14 bases. Germline lookup yields CDR1 LGHNT and CDR2 FRNRAP. The CDR3 loop spans 16 amino acids. The DNA for the CDR3 is TGTGCTAGTGGTTTGGCCGAGACACCTCGAAAAAACATTCAGTACTTC. It yields the protein CASGLAETPRKNIQYF.

This clonotype has more than one count but fewer than ten. This rearrangement joins TRBV6-1 to TRBJ2-2, with TRBD2 matching over 11 bases. Germline V gives CDR1 MNHNS, CDR2 SASEGT. The V segment lost 7 bases and the J segment 5 bases; nucleotides outside the gene matches: 3. CDR3 length equals 14 residues. The CDR3 protein is CASTRLAGTGELFF. The CDR3 DNA reads TGTGCCAGCACCCGACTAGCGGGAACCGGGGAGCTGTTTTTT.

V and J are TRBV11-2 and TRBJ2-1; TRBD2 matches at 8 bases. This CDR3 is built from 19 residues. V gave up 1 base and J gave up 4 bases; unmatched junction bases: 15. Per the germline V gene, CDR1 is SGHAT and CDR2 is FQNNGV. The CDR3 is CASSLVSGLAGGRYNEQFF. CDR3 DNA: TGTGCCAGCAGCTTAGTCTCAGGTCTGGCGGGAGGAAGATACAATGAGCAGTTCTTC.

The chain employs TRBV6-2 or TRBV6-3 and TRBJ2-3; D is ambiguous. CDR1 is MNHEY, CDR2 SVGEGT, per germline. The CDR3 contains 14 residues. Trimming took 6 bases from V and 5 from J, leaving 15 bases between them. The CDR3 DNA reads as TGTGCCAGCAGACCCCCTAGGGCCGGAGATACGCAGTATTTT. Translation gives CASRPPRAGDTQYF.

This chain connects TRBV11-1 to TRBJ2-7; D might be TRBD1 (5 bases). CDR3 size: 15 residues. Germline CDR1 SGHAT, CDR2 FQDESV (reference sequence). V lost 4 bases and J lost 6, with 19 bases in between. Here the CDR3 DNA reads TGTGCCAGCAGCTCAAGGGGTGTACCCCCCCTCGAGCAGTACTTC. The encoded protein is CASSSRGVPPLEQYF. Full variable domain (outside the CDR3, taken from reference TRBV11-1 and TRBJ2-7): EAEVAQSPRYKITEKSQAVAFWCDPISGHATLYWYRQILGQGPELLVQFQDESVVDDSQLPKDRFSAERLKGVDSTLKIQPAELGDSAMYLCASSSRGVPPLEQYFGPGTRLTVT.

The chain has TRBV7-2 and TRBJ2-7; 10 bases are a match to TRBD2. The CDR3 contains 16 residues. The trim removed 4 bases at V and 1 base at J, leaving 7 bases unmatched. Germline-derived CDR1 and CDR2 are SGHTA and FQGNSA. For the CDR3, the DNA is TGTGCCAGCAGCTCCAAAGGAGCGGGAGGGTCCTACGAGCAGTACTTC. The encoded protein is CASSSKGAGGSYEQYF.

In its sample, this clonotype was seen a few times. The rearrangement joins TRBV3-1 to TRBJ2-7; D gene ambiguous. Germline loops: CDR1 LGHDT, CDR2 YNNKEL (reference sequence). The CDR3 is 12 residues long. V lost 6 bases and J lost 3, with 9 bases in between. The CDR3 region is CASRAQDYEQYF. Here the CDR3 DNA reads TGTGCCAGCAGGGCTCAGGACTACGAGCAGTACTTC.

The V gene is TRBV7-6, the J gene TRBJ2-2; the match to TRBD1 covers 7 bases. CDR3 length: 15 residues. J gave up 4 bases and V 1 base, and 3 bases lay outside the gene matches. Germline V gene lookup returns CDR1 SGHVS and CDR2 FNYEAQ. CDR3 sequence reads: CASSLGGGGTGELFF. Written as DNA, the CDR3 is TGTGCCAGCAGCTTAGGAGGGGGCGGCACCGGGGAGCTGTTTTTT.

This clonotype was observed a few times. The chain combines TRBV29-1 with TRBJ2-5; D is unresolved. Germline values: CDR1 SQVTM, CDR2 ANQGSEA. This CDR3 has 12 residues. V was shortened by 4 bases and J by 1 base, with 7 bases between the two germline ends. CDR3 bases: TGCAGCGTTGCGGTCAGCCAAGAGACCCAGTACTTC. Amino acids: CSVAVSQETQYF.

The chain joins TRBV4-1 to TRBJ2-5; D gene uncertain. The V and J ends lost 0 bases and 5 bases respectively, with 7 bases between them. Germline V gene data show CDR1 as MGHRA and CDR2 as YSYEKL. The CDR3 has 13 amino acids. CDR3: CASSQERRETQYF. CDR3 coding DNA: TGCGCCAGCAGCCAAGAAAGGCGGGAGACCCAGTACTTC.

This chain connects TRBV7-2 to TRBJ2-7, with 10 positions matching TRBD2. There are 15 residues in the CDR3. V was pared by 5 bases and J by 4 bases, with 8 bases of the junction left unmatched. Germline values: CDR1 SGHTA, CDR2 FQGNSA. The CDR3 region has the DNA TGTGCCAGCAGCGCATCTAGCGGGAGTGATTACGAGCAGTACTTC. It is translated as CASSASSGSDYEQYF.